This T cell receptor beta chain was sequenced during a study of radiation and T cells in renal cell carcinoma. The CDR3 length is 15 residues. Trimming took off 0 bases at V and 5 bases at J, with 13 bases between the two ends. Germline assignment: CDR1 SGHDT and CDR2 YYEEEE. Time point described: baseline pretreatment blood. This sample's treatment: 15 Gy SBRT to primary tumor, nephrectomy 4 weeks later. Method: immunoSEQ multiplex PCR; TCRdb's copy keeps in-frame clones and lacks some. The sample records about 130,000 clones, roughly 88% being singletons. The TCR comes from a woman between 50 and 59 years old with renal cell carcinoma. The genes are TRBV5-6 and TRBJ2-3; D is uncertain. The sequencing here drew on blood, taken from a patient whose treatment included radiotherapy and nephrectomy. CDR3 protein: CASSLALTPGDTQYF. CDR3 bases: TGTGCCAGCAGCTTGGCCCTCACCCCGGGAGATACGCAGTATTTT.